The clone carrying this T cell receptor beta chain was seen ten or more times. Its antigen remains unknown. Patients showing uncontrolled infection, other autoimmune disease, pregnancy or lactation were ineligible. TCR beta CDR3 regions were amplified from RNA transcripts. TCR CDR3 regions were first amplified by RT-PCR with HTBI primers. TCRdb reanalysed the multiplex PCR reads using MiXCR and keeps one entry per CDR3 protein. The profile shows about 770,000 distinct CDR3 sequences, about 19% of them singletons. The data were obtained in a study of T cells in Graves' hyperthyroidism and ophthalmopathy. Across the whole study: Sampling of peripheral blood happened at initial diagnosis, prior to any treatment.

General observations from the study: Blood also contained most expanded thyroid clonotypes above 0.001.

Looked up from germline, CDR1 is SGHRS and CDR2 is YFSETQ. The CDR3 consists of 14 residues. V was shortened by 0 bases and J by 3 bases, with 6 bases between the two germline ends. The clonotype was recovered from a woman aged 45-65 years with Graves' hyperthyroidism that later progressed to Graves' ophthalmopathy. The chain couples TRBV5-1 to TRBJ2-2; tentatively, D is TRBD1 (5 bases). The sample consisted of blood. The CDR3 sequence is CASSLAQDTGELFF. The CDR3 DNA reads as TGCGCCAGCAGCTTGGCACAGGACACCGGGGAGCTGTTTTTT.